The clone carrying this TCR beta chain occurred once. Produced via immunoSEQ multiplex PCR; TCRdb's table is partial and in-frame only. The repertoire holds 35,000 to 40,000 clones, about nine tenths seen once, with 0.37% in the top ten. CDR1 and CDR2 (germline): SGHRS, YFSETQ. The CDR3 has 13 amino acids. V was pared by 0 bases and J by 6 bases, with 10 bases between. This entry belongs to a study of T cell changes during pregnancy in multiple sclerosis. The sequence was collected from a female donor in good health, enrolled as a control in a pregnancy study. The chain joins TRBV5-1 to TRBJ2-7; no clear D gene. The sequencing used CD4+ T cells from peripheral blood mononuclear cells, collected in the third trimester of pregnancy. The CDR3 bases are TGCGCCAGCAGCTTGGGTGATGGCGGCGAGCAGTACTTC. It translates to CASSLGDGGEQYF.